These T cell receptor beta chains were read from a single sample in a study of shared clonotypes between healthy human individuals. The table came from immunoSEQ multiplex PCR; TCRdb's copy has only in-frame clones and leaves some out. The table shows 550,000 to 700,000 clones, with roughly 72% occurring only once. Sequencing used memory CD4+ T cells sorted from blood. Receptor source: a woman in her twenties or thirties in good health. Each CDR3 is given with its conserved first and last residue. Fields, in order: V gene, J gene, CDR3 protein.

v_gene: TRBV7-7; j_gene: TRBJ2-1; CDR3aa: CASSLWGGPPNEQFF
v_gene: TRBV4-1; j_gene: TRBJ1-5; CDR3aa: CASSQVGNQPQHF
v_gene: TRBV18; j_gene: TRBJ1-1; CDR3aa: CASSNTQGSPNTEAFF
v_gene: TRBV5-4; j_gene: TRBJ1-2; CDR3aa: CASSTSTGTSYGYTF
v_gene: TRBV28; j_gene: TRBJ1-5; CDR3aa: CATTGGAGQPQHF
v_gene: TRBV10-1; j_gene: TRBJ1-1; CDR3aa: CASRATENTEAFF
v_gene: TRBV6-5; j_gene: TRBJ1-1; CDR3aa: CASGTSGALNTEAFF
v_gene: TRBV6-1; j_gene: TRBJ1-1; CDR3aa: CASSDPPDRATEAFF
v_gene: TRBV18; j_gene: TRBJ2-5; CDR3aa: CASSTGQGAFTETQYF
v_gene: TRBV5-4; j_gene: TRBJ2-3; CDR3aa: CASSLGSTDTQYF
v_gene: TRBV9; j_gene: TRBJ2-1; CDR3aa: CASSGIPSVSYNEQFF
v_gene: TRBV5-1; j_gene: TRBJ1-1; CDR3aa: CASSGDRVGEAFF
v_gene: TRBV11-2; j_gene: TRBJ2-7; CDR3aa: CASSLVGEQYF
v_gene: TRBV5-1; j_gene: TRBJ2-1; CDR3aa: CASSLEGLAGVRNEQFF
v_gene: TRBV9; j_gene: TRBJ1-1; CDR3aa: CASSRTGTEAFF
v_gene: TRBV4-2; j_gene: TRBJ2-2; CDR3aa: CASSQGGLGYVKTNTGELFF
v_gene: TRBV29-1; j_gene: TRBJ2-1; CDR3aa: CSVGYRLFDEQFF
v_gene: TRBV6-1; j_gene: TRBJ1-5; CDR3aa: CASSPGRAVNQPQHF
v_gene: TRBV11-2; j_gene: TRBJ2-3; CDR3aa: CASSLVGGMADTQYF
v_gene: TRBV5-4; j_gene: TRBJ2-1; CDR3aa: CASSPAGSSYNEQFF
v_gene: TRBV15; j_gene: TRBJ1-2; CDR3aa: CATSRGDSLNYGYTF
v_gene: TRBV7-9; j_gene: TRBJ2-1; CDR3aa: CASSSYRENEQFF
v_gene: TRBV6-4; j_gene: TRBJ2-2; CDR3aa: CASSDGRANTGELFF
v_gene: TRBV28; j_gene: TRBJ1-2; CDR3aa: CASSGTSNYGYTF
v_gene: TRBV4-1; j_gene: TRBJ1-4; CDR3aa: CASSQVRGEKLFF
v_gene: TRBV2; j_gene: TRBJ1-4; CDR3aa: CASRRDSEKLFF
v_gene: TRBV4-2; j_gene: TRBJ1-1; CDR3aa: CASSQDRGNTEAFF
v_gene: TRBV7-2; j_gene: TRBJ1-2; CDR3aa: CASSFGQGANYGYTF
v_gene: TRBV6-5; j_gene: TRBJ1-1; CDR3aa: CASSYWDSGTEAFF
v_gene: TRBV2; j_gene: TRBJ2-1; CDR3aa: CASRWGNEQFF
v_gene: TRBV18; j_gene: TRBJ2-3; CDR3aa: CASSTTLAGTDTQYF
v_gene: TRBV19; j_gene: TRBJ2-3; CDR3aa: CASRTGTGTDTQYF
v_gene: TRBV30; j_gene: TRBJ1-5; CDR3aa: CAWSVAAGRNQPQHF
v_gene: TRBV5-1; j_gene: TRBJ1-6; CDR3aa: CASSLQTGVLSPLHF
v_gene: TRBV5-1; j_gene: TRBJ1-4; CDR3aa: CASSLDPGQGVNEKLFF
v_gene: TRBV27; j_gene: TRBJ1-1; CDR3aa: CASSHSGAGTEAFF
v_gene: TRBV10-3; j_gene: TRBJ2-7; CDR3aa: CATTTGQGTFEQYF
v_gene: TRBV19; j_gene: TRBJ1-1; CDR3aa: CASSTFRTEAFF
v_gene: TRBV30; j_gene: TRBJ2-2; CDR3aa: CAWSGSDAGELFF
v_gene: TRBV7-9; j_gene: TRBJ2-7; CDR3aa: CASSPRQGFYEQYF
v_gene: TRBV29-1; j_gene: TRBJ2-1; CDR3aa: CSVRSGGRDEQFF
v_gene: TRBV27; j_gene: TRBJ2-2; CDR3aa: CASSPRGGTSGGGELFF
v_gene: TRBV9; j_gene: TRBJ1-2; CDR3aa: CASSAHQKTYTF